Each of the 28 T cell receptor beta chains below was sequenced from the same sample in a study of Graves' ophthalmopathy and Graves' hyperthyroidism. From RNA, the CDR3 regions of TCR beta chains were amplified and sequenced. The first-round RT-PCR employed HTBI primers together with the Qiagen OneStep RT-PCR kit. A multiplex PCR was then performed as the second round. TCRdb processed the multiplex PCR reads anew with MiXCR; each CDR3 protein has one entry. The repertoire holds approximately 640,000 distinct CDR3 sequences, with roughly 39% as singletons. Sequenced input: peripheral blood. The receptors shown here come from an adult man with Graves' ophthalmopathy.

In this sample, this clonotype turned up many times. The CDR3 DNA is TGCAGTGCTAGATCGCGCAGTGCCTACGAGCAGTACTTC. Its protein product is CSARSRSAYEQYF. The V gene is TRBV20-1, the J gene TRBJ2-7; D ambiguous. Trimming stripped 2 bases from V and 2 bases from J, with 10 bases between. The germline V gene encodes CDR1 DFQATT and CDR2 SNEGSKA (reference sequence). The CDR3 spans 13 residues.

The gene calls are TRBV29-1 and TRBJ1-3; D unclear. The germline CDR1 and CDR2 sequences are SQVTM and ANQGSEA. Trimming took 3 bases from V and 7 from J, leaving 10 bases between them. The CDR3 is 12 residues long. The CDR3 sequence: CSVDFGRNTIYF. For the CDR3, the DNA is TGCAGCGTTGATTTTGGCAGGAACACCATATATTTT.

The chain is built from TRBV15 and TRBJ1-5, with D unclear. Germline V gene data show CDR1 as LNHNV and CDR2 as YYDKDF (reference sequence). CDR3 size: 15 residues. The germline V and J ends were trimmed by 3 bases and 4 bases, with 13 bases remaining between them. CDR3 sequence (DNA): TGTGCCACCAGCAGTTTGAAGCCGTATAATCAGCCCCAGCATTTT. Protein sequence: CATSSLKPYNQPQHF.

The gene calls are TRBV24-1 and TRBJ1-2; 7 bases line up with TRBD1. The CDR3 length is 13 residues. Unmatched junction bases numbered 6, after V lost 12 bases and J lost 0 bases. Germline assignment: CDR1 KGHDR and CDR2 SFDVKD. The CDR3 DNA reads TGTGCCCCGGGGCAGGGGGCTAACTATGGCTACACCTTC. Its translation: CAPGQGANYGYTF.

DNA of the CDR3: TGTGCCAGCAGCTTGCGACTAGCGGGAGGGCCGGAGACCCAGCATTTT. Translation gives CASSLRLAGGPETQHF. The chain links TRBV11-3 to TRBJ1-5; D not certain. V lost 3 bases and J 11 bases, leaving 23 bases between the germline ends. CDR3 length: 16 residues. In germline, CDR1 is SGHNT, CDR2 YENEEA.

This clonotype was counted at least ten times. V and J are TRBV10-2 and TRBJ2-7; 8 bases line up with TRBD2. CDR1 WSHSY and CDR2 SAAADI come from the germline V gene. The CDR3 has 14 residues. The junction had 5 bases not matched to a gene; V was cut back by 5 bases and J by 2 bases. This CDR3 is CASSHSGNTYEQYF. CDR3 nucleotides: TGCGCCAGCAGTCATAGCGGGAACACCTACGAGCAGTACTTC.

This clonotype was seen a handful of times. The V gene is TRBV20-1, the J gene TRBJ1-6; 8 bases are shared with TRBD1. This CDR3 region has 16 residues. Looked up from germline, CDR1 is DFQATT and CDR2 is SNEGSKA (reference sequence). Germline trimming cut 3 bases from V and 5 bases from J; bases unmatched to any gene: 9. In DNA form, the CDR3 reads TGCAGTGCTAGGTTATCCGACAGGGGCGATAATTCACCCCTCCACTTT. It is translated as CSARLSDRGDNSPLHF.

CDR3 protein: CRVTYGYTF. CDR3 bases: TGCAGGGTTACCTATGGCTACACCTTC. The rearrangement links TRBV29-1 to TRBJ1-2, with D unclear. The CDR3 runs 9 residues. CDR1 and CDR2 from the germline V gene are SQVTM and ANQGSEA.

The chain links TRBV5-4 to TRBJ2-3, with D perhaps TRBD1 (6 bases). The germline gives CDR1 SGHNT, CDR2 YYREEE (reference sequence). This CDR3 region has 13 residues. The CDR3 coding sequence is TGTGTCCAGGGGAGATTCGGCACAGATACGCAGTATTTT. Protein product: CVQGRFGTDTQYF.

This clonotype was recorded many times. The chain employs TRBV9 and TRBJ2-7; D is possibly TRBD1 (6 bases). Trimming left V 3 bases short and J 7 bases short, with 20 bases between. The CDR3 contains 15 residues. Germline V gene sequence: CDR1 SGDLS, CDR2 YYNGEE. The CDR3 here is CASSGPGATLDEQYF. The CDR3 DNA sequence: TGTGCCAGCAGCGGTCCAGGGGCAACCTTAGATGAGCAGTACTTC. Full variable domain (outside the CDR3, taken from reference TRBV9 and TRBJ2-7): DSGVTQTPKHLITATGQRVTLRCSPRSGDLSVYWYQQSLDQGLQFLIQYYNGEERAKGNILERFSAQQFPDLHSELNLSSLELGDSALYFCASSGPGATLDEQYFGPGTRLTVT.

The chain links TRBV7-9 to TRBJ1-2; unclear D gene. V was trimmed by 3 bases and J by 12 bases, leaving 17 bases between them. This CDR3 has 13 residues. Germline V gene sequence: CDR1 SEHNR, CDR2 FQNEAQ (reference sequence). The CDR3 protein is CASSFPTEEGHTF. Here the CDR3 DNA reads TGTGCCAGCAGCTTTCCTACGGAAGAGGGCCACACCTTC.

This clonotype was seen ten or more times. Compared with germline, one end of the junction differs, possibly owing to a read error. This chain joins TRBV5-1 and TRBJ2-2; perhaps TRBD1 as D (5 bases). This CDR3 contains 13 residues. Germline loops: CDR1 SGHRS, CDR2 YFSETQ. The CDR3 DNA sequence: TGTGCCAGCAGCCCCAGGGACACCGGGGAGCTGTTTTTT. Protein: CASSPRDTGELFF.

This clonotype came up many times. The V gene is TRBV29-1, the J gene TRBJ2-7, with 8 bases identical to TRBD1. Trimming cost V 0 bases and J 7 bases; bases outside gene matches: 11. This CDR3 region has 15 residues. Looked up from germline, CDR1 is SQVTM and CDR2 is ANQGSEA. CDR3 in amino acids: CSVEEGAGGWREQYF. CDR3 sequence (DNA): TGCAGCGTTGAAGAGGGGGCAGGGGGCTGGCGAGAGCAGTACTTC.

This clonotype appeared once. V gene TRBV29-1 combines with J gene TRBJ1-4, with 9 positions matching TRBD1. CDR1 and CDR2 from the germline V gene are SQVTM and ANQGSEA. V lost 4 bases, J lost 12 bases, and 3 bases stayed unmatched. CDR3 size: 11 residues. CDR3 in DNA: TGCAGCGTTGGGGACAGGGAAGAACTGTTTTTT. Its protein product is CSVGDREELFF.

In its sample, this clonotype was seen a few times. V usage is TRBV6-6 and J usage is TRBJ1-5; D not certain. The CDR3 runs 16 residues. The germline gives CDR1 MNHNY, CDR2 SVGAGI (reference sequence). V lost 0 bases and J lost 0, with 9 bases in between. CDR3 in amino acids: CASSYSTQYSNQPQHF. DNA of the CDR3: TGTGCCAGCAGTTACTCGACTCAATATAGCAATCAGCCCCAGCATTTT.

This clonotype was picked up a small number of times. V usage is TRBV12-3 or TRBV12-4 and J usage is TRBJ2-7, with TRBD2 matching over 10 bases. V was pared by 3 bases and J by 0 bases, with 2 bases of the junction left unmatched. The CDR3 is made up of 15 amino acids. DNA of the CDR3: TGTGCCAGCAGTTTGACTAGCGGGCCCTCCTACGAGCAGTACTTC. Translating gives CASSLTSGPSYEQYF.

This clonotype was found many times. The rearrangement uses TRBV19 and TRBJ1-4; a weak D match, TRBD1 (6 bases). Germline V lookup: CDR1 LNHDA, CDR2 SQIVND (reference sequence). The germline V and J ends were trimmed by 6 bases and 6 bases, with 11 bases remaining between them. The CDR3 has 13 amino acids. The CDR3 sequence: CASSDRRDEKLFF. CDR3 sequence (DNA): TGTGCCAGTAGCGACAGGCGGGATGAAAAACTGTTTTTT.

This clonotype has only a few counts. At one of its ends the junction is not consistent with the germline gene, which may arise from a read error. This chain joins TRBV7-8 and TRBJ2-7; no definite D call. The CDR3 sequence is 15 residues long. Germline V gives CDR1 SGHVS, CDR2 FQNEAQ. Here the CDR3 reads CASSQQWRTSYEQYF. DNA for the CDR3: TGCGCCAGCAGCCAGCAGTGGCGGACCTCCTACGAGCAGTACTTC.

This clonotype occurred a few times. CDR3 amino acids: CASRGRQMNNQPQHF. CDR3 coding DNA: TGTGCCAGCAGAGGCCGACAGATGAACAATCAGCCCCAGCATTTT. The chain links TRBV2 to TRBJ1-5, with a possible D match to TRBD1 (5 bases). The CDR3 runs to 15 residues. CDR1 and CDR2 (germline): SNHLY, FYNNEI. V lost 6 bases and J 3 bases, leaving 15 bases between the germline ends.

The gene calls are TRBV15 and TRBJ1-4; 9 bases line up with TRBD1. The CDR3 consists of 15 residues. Germline-derived CDR1 and CDR2 are LNHNV and YYDKDF (reference sequence). The V gene end was trimmed by 5 bases and the J gene end by 7 bases; junction bases not matched to a gene: 8. The CDR3 loop reads CATSVGTGRTEKLFF. DNA for the CDR3: TGTGCCACCAGCGTCGGGACAGGGAGGACTGAAAAACTGTTTTTT.

Only one count was recorded for this clonotype. Just one base apart from a much larger clone, this may be a read error. The chain links TRBV5-1 to TRBJ1-2; the D gene is possibly TRBD1 (5 bases). There are 13 residues in the CDR3. CDR1 SGHRS and CDR2 YFSETQ come from the germline V gene. As DNA, the CDR3 is TGCGCCCGCAGCTTGCAGGGAATCAATGGCTACACCTTC. It translates to CARSLQGINGYTF.

This chain links TRBV5-8 with TRBJ1-2; TRBD1 might be the D (6 bases). The CDR3 is 15 residues long. Looked up from germline, CDR1 is SGHTS and CDR2 is YDEGEE. V lost 4 bases and J 5 bases, leaving 18 bases between the germline ends. CDR3 amino acids: CASSGGGGPRYGYTF. In nucleotides, the CDR3 is TGTGCCAGCAGCGGAGGGGGGGGCCCGAGATATGGCTACACCTTC.

The table lists this clonotype with many counts. The V gene is TRBV12-3 or TRBV12-4, the J gene TRBJ1-2; D gene uncertain. CDR3 length: 12 residues. V was cut by 2 bases and J by 8 bases, with 9 bases left in between. The CDR3 nucleotides read TGTGCCAGCAGTTTAATAGGGAAAGGCTACACCTTC. It yields the protein CASSLIGKGYTF.

Details on this clonotype: This may be a read error: a much more frequent sequence differs by one nucleotide. The chain joins TRBV9 to TRBJ1-5, with D hard to call. The V gene lost 4 bases and the J gene lost 0 bases, with 8 bases spanning the gap. Looked up from germline, CDR1 is SGDLS and CDR2 is YYNGEE. This CDR3 comprises 14 residues. The CDR3 nucleotides read TGTGCCAGCAGCAAACGGGATAGCAATCAGCCCCAGCATTTT. Its protein product is CASSKRDSNQPQHF.

V is TRBV6-6 and J is TRBJ2-7, with 9 bases matching TRBD1. The CDR3 runs 13 residues. CDR1 and CDR2 (germline): MNHNY, SVGAGI (reference sequence). J lost 3 bases, V lost 7 bases, and 4 bases had no gene match. The CDR3 here is CASMGTGLYEQYF. Here the CDR3 DNA reads TGTGCCAGCATGGGGACAGGGCTCTACGAGCAGTACTTC.

This rearrangement joins TRBV25-1 to TRBJ2-7; tentatively, D is TRBD2 (6 bases). Between the trimmed V and J ends, which lost 6 bases and 0 bases, there was a span of 15 bases. This CDR3 spans 15 amino acids. CDR1 and CDR2 (germline): MGHDK, SYGVNS. The CDR3 reads CASSQIPGDSYEQYF. The CDR3 DNA reads TGTGCCAGCAGCCAGATTCCGGGGGACTCCTACGAGCAGTACTTC.

On this clonotype itself: A much larger clone lies one base from this, so it may be a read error. The chain is built from TRBV20-1 and TRBJ1-1; unclear D gene. From germline, CDR1 is DFQATT and CDR2 SNEGSKA (reference sequence). The CDR3 is 13 amino acids. The ends were cut back, 0 bases at V and 10 bases at J, with 15 bases in the middle. DNA for the CDR3: TGCAGTGCTAGAGATTCGTATGTCTCGGGAGCTTTCTTT. Amino acids: CSARDSYVSGAFF.

This clonotype came up many times. The rearrangement links TRBV7-9 to TRBJ1-1; maybe TRBD1 (6 bases). V lost 6 bases to trimming and J lost 7 bases, with 24 bases between them. This CDR3 region has 16 residues. Looked up from germline, CDR1 is SEHNR and CDR2 is FQNEAQ (reference sequence). CDR3 region: CASREKLAGVGREAFF. The DNA for the CDR3 is TGTGCCAGCAGGGAGAAGTTGGCAGGGGTTGGCCGTGAAGCTTTCTTT.